Following are 13 T cell receptor beta chains from one sample sequenced in a study of blood T cell repertoires in COVID-19. Repertoires were generated with immunoSEQ multiplex PCR, while TCRdb's copy carries only in-frame clones and drops some. The sample carries approximately 270,000 clones, around 85% recorded once. Sample: PBMCs or T cells enriched from blood (not recorded which). Source of these receptors: a woman under 40 who had recovered from COVID-19.

This chain joins TRBV4-1 and TRBJ1-6; 7 bases line up with TRBD1. The CDR3 spans 15 residues. Germline CDR1 MGHRA, CDR2 YSYEKL. J was trimmed by 7 bases and V by 0 bases; bases with no gene match: 3. As DNA, the CDR3 is TGCGCCAGCAGCCAAGAAAGGGACAGAAATTCACCCCTCCACTTT. This sequence encodes CASSQERDRNSPLHF.

The CDR3 DNA is TGTGCCAGCAGTTTTTTTGGGCAGGGTCTCCGTCCCTACGAGCAGTACTTC. Translating it yields CASSFFGQGLRPYEQYF. The V call is TRBV28, the J call TRBJ2-7, with D maybe TRBD1 (5 bases). V was shortened by 3 bases and J by 2 bases, with 20 bases between the two germline ends. Per germline, CDR1 MDHEN and CDR2 SYDVKM. The CDR3 length is 17 residues.

CDR3 sequence: CASSRQGNSYNSPLHF. DNA for the CDR3: TGTGCCAGTAGTCGACAGGGGAACTCCTATAATTCACCCCTCCACTTT. V and J are TRBV19 and TRBJ1-6; 8 bases agree with TRBD1. This CDR3 contains 16 residues. Germline loops: CDR1 LNHDA, CDR2 SQIVND (reference sequence). With V trimmed by 5 bases and J by 0 bases, 3 bases remained unmatched.

This clone came up once. The chain carries TRBV5-4 and TRBJ2-5; possibly TRBD2 for D (7 bases). Germline CDR1 and CDR2: SGHNT and YYREEE (reference sequence). The V and J ends lost 1 base and 2 bases respectively, with 9 bases between them. The CDR3 spans 14 residues. The chain's CDR3 is CASSLRGGQETQYF. DNA of the CDR3: TGTGCCAGCAGCTTGAGGGGGGGACAAGAGACCCAGTACTTC.

The chain is built from TRBV11-2 and TRBJ1-5; no definite D call. The CDR3 has 13 residues. CDR1 is SGHAT, CDR2 FQNNGV, per germline. Trimming pared 5 bases from V and 4 bases from J, leaving 9 bases between. DNA of the CDR3: TGTGCCAGCAGCCCAGAGACTAATCAGCCCCAGCATTTT. Protein: CASSPETNQPQHF.

This chain links TRBV7-8 with TRBJ1-1; D might be TRBD1 (5 bases). The germline CDR1 and CDR2 sequences are SGHVS and FQNEAQ. V lost 5 bases, J lost 4 bases, and 14 bases lay in between. This CDR3 contains 14 residues. This chain's CDR3 is CASSIQALSTEAFF. CDR3 bases: TGTGCCAGCAGCATACAGGCTTTGAGCACTGAAGCTTTCTTT.

The chain uses TRBV9 and TRBJ2-6; possible D gene TRBD2, 7 bases. CDR1 is SGDLS and CDR2 is YYNGEE in the germline V gene. The CDR3 totals 19 residues. V was shortened by 0 bases and J by 1 base, with 17 bases between the two germline ends. The CDR3 here is CASSVATRGGGSGANVLTF. The CDR3 DNA is TGTGCCAGCAGCGTAGCCACCCGGGGAGGGGGATCTGGGGCCAACGTCCTGACTTTC. Filled out from reference TRBV9 and TRBJ2-6, the complete variable domain reads DSGVTQTPKHLITATGQRVTLRCSPRSGDLSVYWYQQSLDQGLQFLIQYYNGEERAKGNILERFSAQQFPDLHSELNLSSLELGDSALYFCASSVATRGGGSGANVLTFGAGSRLTVL.

This clone was detected a few times. The V call is TRBV4-1, the J call TRBJ1-1; TRBD1 is a possible D gene (6 bases). In germline, CDR1 is MGHRA, CDR2 YSYEKL. The V end was cut by 0 bases, the J end by 6 bases, with 26 bases between. This CDR3 comprises 19 residues. In DNA, the CDR3 is TGCGCCAGCAGCCAAGATGAGGGAATCGTAGTAACAGGGAAGGCTGAAGCTTTCTTT. This encodes CASSQDEGIVVTGKAEAFF.

This chain joins TRBV15 and TRBJ2-1; 7 nucleotides align to TRBD2. V shed 3 bases, J shed 7 bases, and the junction held 12 bases outside the gene matches. The length of the CDR3 is 16 residues. Germline V gene lookup returns CDR1 LNHNV and CDR2 YYDKDF (reference sequence). This CDR3 is CATSRGWRESRNEQFF. DNA of the CDR3: TGTGCCACCAGCAGGGGATGGCGGGAGAGTAGGAATGAGCAGTTCTTC.

J is TRBJ2-1 and V is TRBV7-3; 7 nucleotides line up with TRBD2. The CDR3 is made up of 16 amino acids. The germline V gene encodes CDR1 SGHTA and CDR2 FQGTGA. V dropped 1 base and J dropped 5; count of bases not matched to a gene: 8. This CDR3 is CASSLIPGRAHNEQFF. The CDR3 DNA reads as TGTGCCAGCAGCTTAATTCCAGGGAGGGCCCACAATGAGCAGTTCTTC.

The chain employs TRBV5-1 and TRBJ1-1, with TRBD1 as a possible D gene (5 bases). V lost 1 base to trimming and J lost 4 bases, with 23 bases between them. Germline CDR1 is SGHRS and CDR2 is YFSETQ. The CDR3 has 18 amino acids. CDR3 nucleotide sequence: TGCGCCAGCAGCTTGAGGGCCTACCGAAGGGGATCAGGCACTGAAGCTTTCTTT. Translation gives CASSLRAYRRGSGTEAFF. Full variable domain (missing parts from reference TRBV5-1 and TRBJ1-1): KAGVTQTPRYLIKTRGQQVTLSCSPISGHRSVSWYQQTPGQGLQFLFEYFSETQRNKGNFPGRFSGRQFSNSRSEMNVSTLELGDSALYLCASSLRAYRRGSGTEAFFGQGTRLTVV.

This clone has just a few counts. This chain joins TRBV30 and TRBJ1-1, with D unresolved. Germline V gives CDR1 GTSNPN, CDR2 SVGIG (reference sequence). The V end was cut by 2 bases, the J end by 12 bases, with 10 bases between. The CDR3 extends over 10 amino acids. The DNA of the CDR3 is TGTGCCTGGAGTTCGGGTACGACTTTCTTT. It codes for CAWSSGTTFF.

The genes are TRBV5-1 and TRBJ2-1, with a possible D match to TRBD1 (7 bases). Germline CDR1 SGHRS, CDR2 YFSETQ. Trimming removed 7 bases at V and 4 bases at J, with 12 bases between. The CDR3 totals 13 residues. The CDR3: CASRGTEYNEQFF. The DNA for the CDR3 is TGCGCCAGCCGCGGGACAGAATACAATGAGCAGTTCTTC.